These T cell receptor beta chains were read from a single sample in a study of identical twins. TCRdb re-called the 5' RACE reads with MiXCR, one entry per CDR3 protein. The sample consists of about 720,000 distinct CDR3 sequences, 18% of them appearing once. This same sample was also part of a study on T cells expressing NK-cell markers.

The sample consisted of PBMCs. All receptors derive from a woman between 18 and 29 years old in good health. CDR3s include the opening cysteine and the closing phenylalanine or tryptophan. The order of the fields is J gene, V gene, clone size, D gene, CDR3 protein, CDR3 DNA. The D gene is left open where the match is weak. Some rows mark clone size as missing; the rest say once, few, many or name a class of expanded clone.

J gene: TRBJ2-3
V gene: TRBV27
clone size: few
D gene: NA
CDR3 protein: CASSNRDFTDTQYF
CDR3 DNA: TGTGCCAGCAGTAACCGGGATTTCACAGATACGCAGTATTTT

J gene: TRBJ2-3
V gene: TRBV6-5
clone size: NA
D gene: TRBD1
CDR3 protein: CASSYTGQGADTQYF
CDR3 DNA: TGTGCCAGCAGTTACACGGGACAGGGGGCAGATACGCAGTATTTT

J gene: TRBJ2-5
V gene: TRBV20-1
clone size: few
D gene: TRBD1
CDR3 protein: CSASHRQGSTGETQYF
CDR3 DNA: TGCAGTGCTTCCCACAGACAGGGCAGTACAGGAGAGACCCAGTACTTC

J gene: TRBJ2-7
V gene: TRBV20-1
clone size: NA
D gene: NA
CDR3 protein: CSARAGRGNNEFSYEQYF
CDR3 DNA: TGCAGTGCTAGAGCCGGCCGCGGCAACAACGAGTTTTCCTACGAGCAGTACTTC

J gene: TRBJ2-1
V gene: TRBV20-1
clone size: NA
D gene: NA
CDR3 protein: CSASPKQSATNEQFF
CDR3 DNA: TGCAGTGCTAGCCCCAAGCAGTCGGCAACGAATGAGCAGTTCTTC

J gene: TRBJ2-3
V gene: TRBV6-5
clone size: few
D gene: NA
CDR3 protein: CASSWTVRGDTQYF
CDR3 DNA: TGTGCCAGCAGTTGGACAGTACGTGGGGATACGCAGTATTTT

J gene: TRBJ2-7
V gene: TRBV6-2/TRBV6-3
clone size: few
D gene: TRBD1
CDR3 protein: CASSTRQGGEQYF
CDR3 DNA: TGTGCCAGCAGTACCCGACAGGGGGGAGAGCAGTACTTC

J gene: TRBJ2-7
V gene: TRBV29-1
clone size: NA
D gene: NA
CDR3 protein: CSVETDSAYEQYF
CDR3 DNA: TGCAGCGTTGAAACGGACTCGGCCTACGAGCAGTACTTC

J gene: TRBJ1-4
V gene: TRBV10-3
clone size: NA
D gene: NA
CDR3 protein: CAISEGEKDDEKLFF
CDR3 DNA: TGTGCCATCAGTGAGGGGGAGAAGGATGACGAAAAACTGTTTTTT

J gene: TRBJ2-3
V gene: TRBV7-9
clone size: NA
D gene: TRBD2
CDR3 protein: CASSYLAGAVDTQYF
CDR3 DNA: TGTGCCAGCAGCTATCTAGCGGGAGCGGTAGATACGCAGTATTTT

J gene: TRBJ2-1
V gene: TRBV12-3/TRBV12-4
clone size: few
D gene: NA
CDR3 protein: CASRDYLGEQFF
CDR3 DNA: TGTGCCAGCAGAGACTATTTGGGTGAGCAGTTCTTC

J gene: TRBJ1-2
V gene: TRBV20-1
clone size: NA
D gene: TRBD1
CDR3 protein: CSARERDRGYGYTF
CDR3 DNA: TGCAGTGCTAGAGAGAGGGACAGGGGCTATGGCTACACCTTC

J gene: TRBJ2-7
V gene: TRBV20-1
clone size: few
D gene: NA
CDR3 protein: CSASWSGAYEQYF
CDR3 DNA: TGCAGTGCTAGTTGGAGCGGCGCCTACGAGCAGTACTTC

J gene: TRBJ2-5
V gene: TRBV10-3
clone size: NA
D gene: NA
CDR3 protein: CAIRNQVGETQYF
CDR3 DNA: TGTGCCATCAGGAACCAGGTGGGAGAGACCCAGTACTTC

J gene: TRBJ2-1
V gene: TRBV7-9
clone size: few
D gene: TRBD1
CDR3 protein: CASSSDRRSSEQFF
CDR3 DNA: TGTGCCAGCAGCTCGGACAGGAGGAGTAGTGAGCAGTTCTTC

J gene: TRBJ2-3
V gene: TRBV29-1
clone size: many
D gene: NA
CDR3 protein: CSVGRSVTGTTDTQYF
CDR3 DNA: TGCAGCGTTGGTCGTTCTGTAACCGGGACCACAGATACGCAGTATTTT

J gene: TRBJ2-5
V gene: TRBV12-3/TRBV12-4
clone size: NA
D gene: TRBD1
CDR3 protein: CASSFGDRDRETQYF
CDR3 DNA: TGTGCCAGCAGTTTCGGGGACAGGGATAGGGAGACCCAGTACTTC

J gene: TRBJ2-2
V gene: TRBV7-3
clone size: NA
D gene: TRBD1
CDR3 protein: CASSPNRGQITGELFF
CDR3 DNA: TGTGCCAGCAGCCCCAACAGGGGGCAGATCACCGGGGAGCTGTTTTTT

J gene: TRBJ2-7
V gene: TRBV20-1
clone size: few
D gene: NA
CDR3 protein: CSARDTAIPYEQYF
CDR3 DNA: TGCAGTGCTAGAGATACCGCGATCCCCTACGAGCAGTACTTC

J gene: TRBJ2-5
V gene: TRBV7-9
clone size: few
D gene: NA
CDR3 protein: CASSLMEETQYF
CDR3 DNA: TGTGCCAGCAGCTTAATGGAGGAGACCCAGTACTTC

J gene: TRBJ2-1
V gene: TRBV9
clone size: NA
D gene: TRBD2
CDR3 protein: CASSVGAGGNEQFF
CDR3 DNA: TGTGCCAGCAGCGTAGGAGCGGGGGGGAATGAGCAGTTCTTC

J gene: TRBJ2-2
V gene: TRBV5-1
clone size: NA
D gene: NA
CDR3 protein: CASSQFSGPTSPGELFF
CDR3 DNA: TGCGCCAGCAGTCAATTTAGCGGACCCACTTCACCCGGGGAGCTGTTTTTT

J gene: TRBJ1-1
V gene: TRBV6-5
clone size: NA
D gene: NA
CDR3 protein: CASSYYPFRNTEAFF
CDR3 DNA: TGTGCCAGCAGTTACTATCCTTTCAGGAACACTGAAGCTTTCTTT

J gene: TRBJ2-3
V gene: TRBV11-2
clone size: NA
D gene: TRBD2
CDR3 protein: CASSPGSAGAPDTQYF
CDR3 DNA: TGTGCCAGCAGCCCGGGGTCAGCGGGGGCTCCGGATACGCAGTATTTT

J gene: TRBJ2-5
V gene: TRBV5-1
clone size: few
D gene: TRBD2
CDR3 protein: CASSWRGLAGQETQYF
CDR3 DNA: TGCGCCAGCAGCTGGCGGGGACTAGCGGGACAAGAGACCCAGTACTTC

J gene: TRBJ2-7
V gene: TRBV20-1
clone size: NA
D gene: TRBD1
CDR3 protein: CSATGTGGASSSYEQYF
CDR3 DNA: TGCAGTGCAACCGGGACAGGGGGCGCAAGTTCGTCCTACGAGCAGTACTTC

J gene: TRBJ2-1
V gene: TRBV29-1
clone size: NA
D gene: NA
CDR3 protein: CSVGGLSPHNEQFF
CDR3 DNA: TGCAGCGTTGGGGGGCTCAGTCCCCACAATGAGCAGTTCTTC

J gene: TRBJ2-3
V gene: TRBV7-8
clone size: NA
D gene: NA
CDR3 protein: CASSANREQYF
CDR3 DNA: TGTGCCAGCAGCGCAAATAGGGAGCAGTATTTT

J gene: TRBJ1-1
V gene: TRBV19
clone size: few
D gene: NA
CDR3 protein: CASTKSPNTEAFF
CDR3 DNA: TGTGCCAGTACCAAATCACCGAACACTGAAGCTTTCTTT

J gene: TRBJ2-7
V gene: TRBV20-1
clone size: many
D gene: NA
CDR3 protein: CSAGALILGYEQYF
CDR3 DNA: TGCAGTGCTGGGGCCTTGATCTTAGGCTACGAGCAGTACTTC

J gene: TRBJ2-7
V gene: TRBV5-6
clone size: few
D gene: TRBD2
CDR3 protein: CASSSLSGGNYEQYF
CDR3 DNA: TGTGCCAGCAGCTCCTTGAGCGGGGGCAACTACGAGCAGTACTTC

J gene: TRBJ1-1
V gene: TRBV29-1
clone size: few
D gene: NA
CDR3 protein: CSARDIEAFF
CDR3 DNA: TGCAGCGCCCGGGACATTGAAGCTTTCTTT

J gene: TRBJ1-5
V gene: TRBV15
clone size: many
D gene: NA
CDR3 protein: CATSRETAGSANQPQHF
CDR3 DNA: TGTGCCACCAGCAGAGAAACGGCCGGATCGGCGAATCAGCCCCAGCATTTT

J gene: TRBJ2-1
V gene: TRBV5-1
clone size: few
D gene: TRBD2
CDR3 protein: CASSLPSGSGSYNEQFF
CDR3 DNA: TGCGCCAGCAGCTTGCCTAGCGGGAGTGGCTCCTACAATGAGCAGTTCTTC

J gene: TRBJ2-3
V gene: TRBV6-1
clone size: many
D gene: NA
CDR3 protein: CASSEVRRGPTDTQYF
CDR3 DNA: TGTGCCAGCAGTGAAGTACGGCGGGGACCCACAGATACGCAGTATTTT